This TCR beta chain was recorded in a study of T cells after yellow fever vaccination. The study's findings and limits: The secondary response was weaker but peaked faster, day 5 versus 15. FACS-sorted repertoires could contain abundant clonotypes contaminating from the bulk population.

This CDR3 is 16 amino acids long. Germline V gives CDR1 LGHNA, CDR2 YSLEER. Trimming took 2 bases from V and 2 from J; bases not matched to a gene: 7. TCRdb re-analysed the 5' RACE reads in MiXCR, keeping a single row per CDR3 protein. The sample includes some 350,000 distinct CDR3 sequences, 8.7% of them seen just once. This clonotype occurred a few times. What it binds is unknown. The sample in question was PBMCs, obtained on the day of the first yellow fever vaccination. V usage is TRBV4-3 and J usage is TRBJ2-5; 8 bases agree with TRBD2. The receptor's source is a man aged 18 to 30 who received the YFV17D yellow fever vaccine. The CDR3 protein is CASSQTGGGLQETQYF. The CDR3 coding sequence is TGCGCCAGCAGCCAAACCGGGGGGGGGTTGCAAGAGACCCAGTACTTC.